This T cell receptor (beta chain) was documented in a study of shared clonotypes between healthy human individuals. Study-wide context: Used for every donor were three CD4 naive, three CD4 memory, two CD8 naive and one CD8 memory plate.

V gave up 0 bases and J gave up 0 bases, with 15 bases separating them. CDR1 SEHNR and CDR2 FQNEAQ come from the germline V gene (reference sequence). This CDR3 region has 17 residues. As defined, naive CD8 cells were CD45RO-negative and positively selected for CCR7, with terminally differentiated effector memory CD45RA+ cells excluded. There were only Caucasian adults among the donors, and all lived in Nashville, Tennessee. The assay was immunoSEQ multiplex PCR, and TCRdb's table has in-frame clones only and misses some. The table has about 2 million clones, just under 95% seen once. The receptor's source is a man aged 18 to 29 in good health. This sequence joins TRBV7-9 and TRBJ2-7; possibly TRBD2 for D (6 bases). Sample: naive CD8+ T cells sorted from blood. The CDR3 here is CASSLAGGQGLSYEQYF. The CDR3 nucleotides are TGTGCCAGCAGCTTAGCTGGAGGTCAGGGACTCTCCTACGAGCAGTACTTC.